Each of the 9 T cell receptor beta chains below was sequenced from the same sample in a study of T cell responses to AZD1222 COVID-19 vaccine. TCRdb's table, derived via immunoSEQ multiplex PCR, lists solely in-frame clones and lacks some. In the table there are around 96,000 clones, roughly 88% of which are singletons. This material consisted of peripheral blood, taken on day 0 of AZD1222 vaccination. The receptors here all came from an adult in good health.

The chain has TRBV13 and TRBJ1-3; 7 bases match TRBD1. The germline CDR1 and CDR2 sequences are PRHDT and FYEKMQ (reference sequence). The CDR3 sequence is 12 residues long. V trimming: 5 bases; J trimming: 8 bases; junction bases outside the gene matches: 3. The CDR3: CASSGGQDTIYF. CDR3 nucleotides: TGTGCCAGCAGCGGTGGACAGGACACCATATATTTT.

V gene TRBV5-6 combines with J gene TRBJ1-6, with TRBD1 matching 10 bases. The V gene's germline CDR1 is SGHDT and CDR2 YYEEEE. Trimming removed 1 base from V and 16 bases from J; junction bases left unmatched: 5. The CDR3 contains 13 residues. For the CDR3, the DNA is TGTGCCAGCAGCTTGCAGGGACAGGGGTCGCTCCACTTT. Translation: CASSLQGQGSLHF.

The rearrangement joins TRBV6-6 to TRBJ2-7; D may be TRBD1 (6 bases). Trimming stripped 6 bases from V and 0 bases from J, with 15 bases between. The length of the CDR3 is 15 residues. Germline-derived CDR1 and CDR2 are MNHNY and SVGAGI (reference sequence). This CDR3 is CASRAPGQSSYEQYF. The CDR3 DNA reads as TGTGCCAGCAGGGCCCCGGGACAAAGCTCCTACGAGCAGTACTTC.

This chain connects TRBV28 to TRBJ1-6; the D gene is possibly TRBD1 (5 bases). Germline-derived CDR1 and CDR2 are MDHEN and SYDVKM. CDR3 length: 12 amino acids. Trimming cost V 3 bases and J 13 bases, with 10 bases left between them. The CDR3 DNA reads as TGTGCCAGCAGTTTGTTGGGGGACCCCCTCCACTTT. It codes for CASSLLGDPLHF.

The chain has TRBV5-1 and TRBJ2-3; D is unresolved. CDR3 length: 13 residues. The ends were cut back, 4 bases at V and 0 bases at J, with 6 bases in the middle. In germline, CDR1 is SGHRS, CDR2 YFSETQ. In DNA form, the CDR3 reads TGCGCCAGCAGCCGCGTGAGCACAGATACGCAGTATTTT. Protein product: CASSRVSTDTQYF.

This CDR3 reads CASSLGATPDTQYF. CDR3 sequence (DNA): TGTGCCAGCTCACTGGGGGCTACCCCAGATACGCAGTATTTT. The genes are TRBV18 and TRBJ2-3, with a weak D call TRBD1 (6 bases). Trimming cost V 4 bases and J 4 bases, with 12 bases left between them. This CDR3 contains 14 residues. Germline-derived CDR1 and CDR2 are KGHSH and LQKENI.

In its sample, this clone was seen a few times. The chain recombines TRBV7-9 with TRBJ2-7, with D unclear. The CDR3 is 16 residues long. Between the trimmed V and J ends, which lost 5 bases and 0 bases, there was a span of 17 bases. The germline CDR1 and CDR2 sequences are SEHNR and FQNEAQ (reference sequence). The CDR3 DNA sequence: TGTGCCAGCAGCCTAGGGCCGGCGTTTCGCTCCTACGAGCAGTACTTC. Translation gives CASSLGPAFRSYEQYF.

The chain employs TRBV11-2 and TRBJ1-1, with unresolved D. Trimming removed 3 bases at V and 0 bases at J, with 8 bases between. CDR3 size: 14 residues. The V gene's germline CDR1 is SGHAT and CDR2 FQNNGV. The CDR3 DNA reads TGTGCCAGCAGCTTCGCGGGAATGAACACTGAAGCTTTCTTT. It yields the protein CASSFAGMNTEAFF.

J is TRBJ1-1 and V is TRBV6-5; 8 bases agree with TRBD1. This CDR3 comprises 14 residues. CDR1 and CDR2 (germline): MNHEY, SVGAGI. With 4 bases clipped from V and 4 bases from J, the junction kept 5 bases outside the gene matches. CDR3 nucleotides: TGTGCCAGCAGTTCTCCGGGACAGGCCACTGAAGCTTTCTTT. This translates into CASSSPGQATEAFF.